The next 16 T cell receptor beta chains were all read from a single sample in a study of type 1 regulatory T cells. TCRdb independently ran MiXCR on the reads; one entry per CDR3 protein. The sample lists about 39,000 distinct CDR3 sequences; 12% were seen once. These receptors' antigens are unknown. Sequenced material: cultured non-Tr1 T cells, either the whole culture or a sorted T cell fraction (not recorded which). These receptors all come from a human donor in good health.

This clonotype was detected many times. The V and J genes are TRBV2 and TRBJ2-7; D call uncertain. Between the trimmed V and J ends, which lost 6 bases and 3 bases, there was a span of 9 bases. The CDR3 runs to 12 residues. Germline CDR1 SNHLY, CDR2 FYNNEI. CDR3 sequence: CASSDYGYEQYF. CDR3 sequence (DNA): TGTGCCAGCAGCGATTATGGCTACGAGCAGTACTTC.

Turning to this clonotype: This sequence may be a read error, since a much larger clone differs from it by one base. The chain uses TRBV12-3 or TRBV12-4 and TRBJ2-7, with D uncertain. There are 14 residues in the CDR3. V lost 3 bases, J lost 2 bases, and 11 bases lay in between. CDR3 in amino acids: CASSFGRATYEQYF. For the CDR3, the DNA is TGTGCCAGCAGTTTTGGACGGGCTACCTACGAGCAGTACTTC.

This clonotype was counted at least ten times. The V call is TRBV6-5, the J call TRBJ1-5, with D maybe TRBD1 (5 bases). This CDR3 comprises 16 residues. Per the germline V gene, CDR1 is MNHEY and CDR2 is SVGAGI. Between the trimmed V and J ends, which lost 2 bases and 0 bases, there was a span of 11 bases. CDR3: CASSYGGRYSNQPQHF. Written as DNA, the CDR3 is TGTGCCAGCAGTTACGGGGGACGGTATAGCAATCAGCCCCAGCATTTT.

Only a few counts were recorded for this clonotype. The chain joins TRBV20-1 to TRBJ2-1; the D gene is possibly TRBD2 (5 bases). The germline CDR1 and CDR2 sequences are DFQATT and SNEGSKA (reference sequence). The CDR3 runs to 15 residues. V shed 3 bases and J shed 4 bases, with 16 bases lying between them. CDR3: CSASPLALHYNEQFF. The CDR3 DNA follows: TGCAGTGCTAGCCCCCTAGCCTTACATTACAATGAGCAGTTCTTC.

The gene calls are TRBV5-5 and TRBJ1-1; no clear D. There are 15 residues in the CDR3. The V and J ends lost 2 bases and 4 bases respectively, with 15 bases between them. The germline V gene has CDR1 SGHKS and CDR2 YYEKEE (reference sequence). The DNA of the CDR3 is TGTGCCAGCAGCTTCTTGGATGACCAAGGCACTGAAGCTTTCTTT. This encodes CASSFLDDQGTEAFF.

This clonotype has a handful of counts. The genes are TRBV30 and TRBJ2-7; D tentatively reads TRBD1 or TRBD2 (6 bases each). V was cut by 3 bases and J by 1 base, with 19 bases left in between. CDR3 length equals 16 residues. The germline V gene has CDR1 GTSNPN and CDR2 SVGIG (reference sequence). CDR3 protein: CAWSPGVIGGSYEQYF. The CDR3, as DNA: TGTGCCTGGAGCCCAGGGGTGATCGGGGGTTCCTACGAGCAGTACTTC. Full variable domain (missing parts from reference TRBV30 and TRBJ2-7): SQTIHQWPATLVQPVGSPLSLECTVEGTSNPNLYWYRQAAGRGLQLLFYSVGIGQISSEVPQNLSASRPQDRQFILSSKKLLLSDSGFYLCAWSPGVIGGSYEQYFGPGTRLTVT.

This clonotype was counted ten times or more. The genes are TRBV4-1 and TRBJ1-1, with D possibly TRBD1 on 6 matching bases. Germline V gene data show CDR1 as MGHRA and CDR2 as YSYEKL. V dropped 7 bases and J dropped 5 bases, with 23 bases sitting between them. CDR3 length equals 16 residues. CDR3 residues: CASTPRYEGGRTEAFF. The CDR3 DNA is TGCGCCAGCACCCCAAGATACGAGGGGGGAAGGACTGAAGCTTTCTTT.

This clonotype has a count of ten or more. The genes are TRBV7-8 and TRBJ2-3, with D perhaps matching TRBD1 (5 bases). V lost 4 bases and J 0 bases, leaving 14 bases between the germline ends. The CDR3 sequence is 16 residues long. In germline, CDR1 is SGHVS, CDR2 FQNEAQ. The CDR3 region has the DNA TGTGCCAGCAGCTCCCGGCCCAGGGCTAGCACAGATACGCAGTATTTT. Translating gives CASSSRPRASTDTQYF.

This clonotype was seen repeatedly, ten times or more. The chain carries TRBV20-1 and TRBJ2-1, with 12 positions matching TRBD2. V trimming: 3 bases; J trimming: 7 bases; junction bases outside the gene matches: 16. The CDR3 sequence is 18 residues long. Germline V lookup: CDR1 DFQATT, CDR2 SNEGSKA (reference sequence). CDR3 region: CSARVASGRATGWNEQFF. CDR3 bases: TGCAGTGCTAGGGTGGCTAGCGGGAGGGCCACTGGGTGGAATGAGCAGTTCTTC.

This clonotype came up many times. V and J are TRBV10-3 and TRBJ2-7; no reliable D call. CDR1 ENHRY and CDR2 SYGVKD come from the germline V gene. V gave up 4 bases and J gave up 4 bases, with 14 bases separating them. CDR3 length: 14 amino acids. CDR3 nucleotides: TGTGCCATCAGTGTAAGTGGGGTGTTGTACGAGCAGTACTTC. Translating it yields CAISVSGVLYEQYF.

In its sample, this clonotype was seen many times. V is TRBV24-1 and J is TRBJ1-1; TRBD1 matches at 9 bases. Germline loops: CDR1 KGHDR, CDR2 SFDVKD. The V segment lost 2 bases and the J segment 8 bases; nucleotides outside the gene matches: 2. CDR3 size: 13 residues. CDR3 amino acids: CATSDSGTGEAFF. The CDR3 nucleotides read TGTGCCACCAGTGATTCCGGGACAGGGGAAGCTTTCTTT.

The chain joins TRBV20-1 to TRBJ2-2, with 10 bases identical to TRBD2. J was trimmed by 3 bases and V by 5 bases; bases with no gene match: 6. The CDR3 consists of 15 residues. Germline loops: CDR1 DFQATT, CDR2 SNEGSKA (reference sequence). The chain's CDR3 is CSAEPSGSDTGELFF. The CDR3 DNA reads as TGCAGTGCTGAACCTAGCGGGAGTGACACCGGGGAGCTGTTTTTT.

This clonotype was seen at least ten times. This chain links TRBV20-1 with TRBJ2-4; D may be TRBD2 (6 bases). Germline assignment: CDR1 DFQATT and CDR2 SNEGSKA (reference sequence). There are 14 residues in the CDR3. Trimming removed 3 bases at V and 6 bases at J, with 15 bases between. The CDR3 region is CSASKVGGINIQYF. The CDR3 bases are TGCAGTGCTAGTAAGGTGGGAGGTATAAACATTCAGTACTTC.

CDR3 loop: CSARGGNGGSNYGYTF. Written as DNA, the CDR3 is TGCAGTGCTAGAGGGGGTAACGGGGGATCTAACTATGGCTACACCTTC. The chain recombines TRBV20-1 with TRBJ1-2; possible D gene TRBD1, 5 bases. Trimming stripped 1 base from V and 0 bases from J, with 15 bases between. This CDR3 region has 16 residues. CDR1 is DFQATT, CDR2 SNEGSKA, per germline (reference sequence).

This clonotype appeared many times. The chain employs TRBV5-1 and TRBJ2-5; 8 positions agree with TRBD1. The germline gives CDR1 SGHRS, CDR2 YFSETQ. The ends lost 2 bases at V and 4 bases at J; junction bases unmatched: 1. This CDR3 has 13 amino acids. The CDR3 DNA sequence: TGCGCCAGCAGCTTCAGGGGGCGAGAGACCCAGTACTTC. As protein: CASSFRGRETQYF. Using reference TRBV5-1 and TRBJ2-5 for the parts outside the CDR3, the full variable domain is KAGVTQTPRYLIKTRGQQVTLSCSPISGHRSVSWYQQTPGQGLQFLFEYFSETQRNKGNFPGRFSGRQFSNSRSEMNVSTLELGDSALYLCASSFRGRETQYFGPGTRLLVL.

This clonotype was detected many times. The V gene is TRBV7-2, the J gene TRBJ2-1; no firm D call. The length of the CDR3 is 11 residues. Trimming took 5 bases from V and 2 from J, leaving 1 base between them. Germline-derived CDR1 and CDR2 are SGHTA and FQGNSA. This chain's CDR3 is CASSPYNEQFF. Written as DNA, the CDR3 is TGTGCCAGCAGCCCCTACAATGAGCAGTTCTTC.